Below, 8 T cell receptor beta chains from the same sample are listed, as sequenced in a study of identifying expanded T cells in peripheral blood. Measured with immunoSEQ multiplex PCR; TCRdb has only the in-frame clones, and not every one. The sample has 70,000 to 100,000 clones, roughly 90% seen once. Sequenced: blood. All receptors come from a person aged 18 to 69 in good health.

The chain couples TRBV18 to TRBJ2-7; D is undetermined. The CDR3 consists of 15 residues. Deletions cut 0 bases from V and 1 base from J, with 10 bases between. Germline-derived CDR1 and CDR2 are KGHSH and LQKENI. CDR3 nucleotides: TGTGCCAGCTCACCACCGGGCAACCCATCCTACGAGCAGTACTTC. Protein: CASSPPGNPSYEQYF.

The V and J genes are TRBV7-2 and TRBJ2-1; tentative D call: TRBD1 (7 bases). With 6 bases removed from V and 6 bases from J, the gap between germline ends came to 21 bases. This CDR3 is built from 16 residues. Germline V gene sequence: CDR1 SGHTA, CDR2 FQGNSA. For the CDR3, the DNA is TGTGCCAGCAGTTCCGGACAGGCGGGGATGCGCAATGAGCAGTTCTTC. Residues: CASSSGQAGMRNEQFF.

The chain is built from TRBV5-1 and TRBJ1-1; TRBD1 might be the D (5 bases). Germline V gene lookup returns CDR1 SGHRS and CDR2 YFSETQ. V was pared by 3 bases and J by 3 bases, with 12 bases between. The CDR3 covers 14 residues. DNA of the CDR3: TGCGCCAGCAGCTCCCAGGGAGGTGACACTGAAGCTTTCTTT. It specifies CASSSQGGDTEAFF.

This clone is a singleton in its sample. CDR3 nucleotides: TGTGCCAGCAGCGTAGAGATTAGCGGGAGCGGCGAGCAGTACTTC. This encodes CASSVEISGSGEQYF. J is TRBJ2-7 and V is TRBV9; 9 bases fit TRBD2. CDR1 and CDR2 (germline): SGDLS, YYNGEE. J gave up 6 bases and V 0 bases, and 7 bases lay outside the gene matches. The CDR3 is 15 residues long.

This clone was recorded only once. The V call is TRBV5-1, the J call TRBJ2-7, with D possibly being TRBD1 (5 bases). Trimming pared 1 base from V and 6 bases from J, leaving 14 bases between. This CDR3 is built from 14 residues. Germline values: CDR1 SGHRS, CDR2 YFSETQ. CDR3 sequence: CASSLLMGPSEQYF. The CDR3 DNA sequence: TGCGCCAGCAGCTTGCTCATGGGGCCGTCCGAGCAGTACTTC.

The chain couples TRBV27 to TRBJ2-1, with D perhaps TRBD1 (5 bases). Germline-derived CDR1 and CDR2 are MNHEY and SMNVEV (reference sequence). V lost 7 bases to trimming and J lost 6 bases, with 13 bases between them. CDR3 length: 13 amino acids. The CDR3 DNA reads as TGTGCCAGCACAGATCCCCAGGGCAATGAGCAGTTCTTC. This codes for CASTDPQGNEQFF.

V usage is TRBV29-1 and J usage is TRBJ2-7, with D possibly being TRBD1 (6 bases). V was shortened by 4 bases and J by 3 bases, with 13 bases between the two germline ends. Germline V CDR1 and CDR2: SQVTM, ANQGSEA. The CDR3 has 13 amino acids. For the CDR3, the DNA is TGCAGCGTTGTCCAACAGGGAAACTACGAGCAGTACTTC. Protein: CSVVQQGNYEQYF.

V is TRBV6-6 and J is TRBJ2-2, with D unclear. The CDR3 consists of 13 residues. Germline CDR1 reads MNHNY; CDR2 reads SVGAGI (reference sequence). Between the trimmed V and J ends, which lost 0 bases and 9 bases, there was a span of 8 bases. The CDR3 nucleotides read TGTGCCAGCAGTTACTCGGGATGGCGGGAGCTGTTTTTT. Translation: CASSYSGWRELFF.